Presented here are 22 T cell receptor beta chains from one specimen sequenced in a study of cytomegalovirus exposure and HLA in healthy donors. The table came from immunoSEQ multiplex PCR; TCRdb's copy has only in-frame clones and leaves some out. The table shows approximately 50,000 clones, with 88% occurring only once. Input material: PBMCs. All receptors derive from a woman aged 25-40 years in good health and CMV-seronegative.

This sequence joins TRBV28 and TRBJ2-2, with 13 bases fitting TRBD2. Germline V gene data show CDR1 as MDHEN and CDR2 as SYDVKM. The CDR3 has 20 residues. V gave up 1 base and J gave up 5 bases; unmatched junction bases: 13. This CDR3 is CASSLLLAGGPTGLTGELFF. CDR3 nucleotides: TGTGCCAGCAGTTTATTACTAGCGGGAGGGCCTACGGGATTAACCGGGGAGCTGTTTTTT. Full variable domain (rest looked up from reference TRBV28 and TRBJ2-2): DVKVTQSSRYLVKRTGEKVFLECVQDMDHENMFWYRQDPGLGLRLIYFSYDVKMKEKGDIPEGYSVSREKKERFSLILESASTNQTSMYLCASSLLLAGGPTGLTGELFFGEGSRLTVL.

J is TRBJ1-4 and V is TRBV6-5; D call uncertain. Germline lookup yields CDR1 MNHEY and CDR2 SVGAGI. The V end lost 7 bases, the J end lost 7 bases, and 13 bases lay between the germline ends. This CDR3 is built from 13 residues. The DNA for the CDR3 is TGTGCCAGCACCTCTCGGGGTAGTGAAAAACTGTTTTTT. It specifies CASTSRGSEKLFF.

This clone appeared once. The V and J genes are TRBV27 and TRBJ2-7; 7 bases are a match to TRBD1. The ends lost 8 bases at V and 3 bases at J; junction bases unmatched: 7. This CDR3 comprises 13 residues. Germline lookup yields CDR1 MNHEY and CDR2 SMNVEV (reference sequence). As DNA, the CDR3 is TGTGCCAGCGGACCGGGACAGTTCTACGAGCAGTACTTC. Protein sequence: CASGPGQFYEQYF.

This clone was picked up a small number of times. CDR3 coding DNA: TGTGCCACCGATGAGGGACAGGGGCTAAGGCCCTACAATGAGCAGTTCTTC. Amino acids: CATDEGQGLRPYNEQFF. The chain uses TRBV15 and TRBJ2-1; TRBD1 matches 10 bases. CDR1 LNHNV and CDR2 YYDKDF come from the germline V gene (reference sequence). The CDR3 has 17 amino acids. Losses at the gene ends were 8 bases for V and 2 bases for J; bases not matched to a gene: 12. The whole variable domain, remainder taken from reference TRBV15 and TRBJ2-1, is DAMVIQNPRYQVTQFGKPVTLSCSQTLNHNVMYWYQQKSSQAPKLLFHYYDKDFNNEADTPDNFQSRRPNTSFCFLDIRSPGLGDTAMYLCATDEGQGLRPYNEQFFGPGTRLTVL.

The chain carries TRBV28 and TRBJ2-7, with 9 bases lining up with TRBD2. The length of the CDR3 is 16 residues. The germline V gene encodes CDR1 MDHEN and CDR2 SYDVKM. Trimming removed 7 bases from V and 3 bases from J; junction bases left unmatched: 13. CDR3: CASTLTGAGGDYEQYF. For the CDR3, the DNA is TGTGCCAGCACCCTTACCGGAGCGGGAGGCGACTACGAGCAGTACTTC.

The chain has TRBV28 and TRBJ2-1, with D tentatively TRBD2 (6 bases). V lost 4 bases, J lost 1 base, and 14 bases lay in between. Germline CDR1 and CDR2: MDHEN and SYDVKM. This CDR3 spans 16 amino acids. The CDR3 DNA reads as TGTGCCAGCAGTTCCATGGGGGGTGGGTCCTACAATGAGCAGTTCTTC. It specifies CASSSMGGGSYNEQFF.

V and J are TRBV5-1 and TRBJ2-1, with D possibly being TRBD1 (6 bases). The germline V and J ends were trimmed by 9 bases and 4 bases, with 23 bases remaining between them. The CDR3 contains 16 residues. CDR1 SGHRS and CDR2 YFSETQ come from the germline V gene. The CDR3 loop reads CATKDATGHQYNEQFF. The CDR3 DNA follows: TGCGCCACCAAGGATGCTACAGGGCACCAGTACAATGAGCAGTTCTTC.

V is TRBV5-1 and J is TRBJ1-2; D unresolved. The CDR3 length is 19 residues. Trimming cost V 1 base and J 0 bases, with 22 bases left between them. Germline V gene data show CDR1 as SGHRS and CDR2 as YFSETQ. CDR3 coding DNA: TGCGCCAGCAGCTTGACCCCAGCGAGGAGAAATCTATCTAACTATGGCTACACCTTC. It encodes CASSLTPARRNLSNYGYTF.

The chain couples TRBV9 to TRBJ1-1; 8 bases map to TRBD1. V dropped 4 bases and J dropped 5; count of bases not matched to a gene: 13. Germline CDR1 is SGDLS and CDR2 is YYNGEE. The CDR3 length is 16 residues. CDR3 protein: CASSREPRGRRTEAFF. CDR3 coding DNA: TGTGCCAGCAGCCGAGAACCCAGGGGGCGGAGGACTGAAGCTTTCTTT.

J is TRBJ2-7 and V is TRBV27, with 9 positions matching TRBD2. Germline V gene data show CDR1 as MNHEY and CDR2 as SMNVEV (reference sequence). The CDR3 loop spans 16 amino acids. Trimming at V came to 4 bases and at J to 3 bases, leaving 10 bases not matched to a gene. This chain's CDR3 is CASSWSASGIDYEQYF. The CDR3 region has the DNA TGTGCCAGCAGTTGGAGTGCTAGCGGGATCGACTACGAGCAGTACTTC.

The chain carries TRBV10-1 and TRBJ2-5, with 7 bases aligning to TRBD1. The CDR3 sequence is 13 residues long. Germline lookup yields CDR1 WNHNN and CDR2 SYGVQD (reference sequence). Germline trimming cut 1 base from V and 4 bases from J; bases unmatched to any gene: 0. The CDR3 loop is CASSEYRGETQYF. The CDR3 DNA is TGCGCCAGCAGTGAGTACAGGGGAGAGACCCAGTACTTC.

The chain joins TRBV5-1 to TRBJ2-3; D unresolved. CDR1 is SGHRS, CDR2 YFSETQ, per germline. V was trimmed by 6 bases and J by 3 bases, leaving 8 bases between them. CDR3 length: 12 amino acids. The CDR3 reads CASTPGTDTQYF. In DNA form, the CDR3 reads TGCGCCAGCACCCCAGGTACAGATACGCAGTATTTT.

The gene calls are TRBV28 and TRBJ1-2; a weak D match, TRBD1 (5 bases). The CDR3 length is 16 residues. CDR1 is MDHEN and CDR2 is SYDVKM in the germline V gene. V shed 2 bases and J shed 8 bases, with 21 bases lying between them. CDR3 in amino acids: CASSLGGTDSRWGYTF. The CDR3 DNA is TGTGCCAGCAGTTTAGGAGGGACGGACTCGCGGTGGGGCTACACCTTC.

This clone was counted once. This chain connects TRBV21-1 to TRBJ1-2; the table assigns TRBD1, which was not confirmed against the DNA. TRBV21-1 has pseudogene status. The CDR3 runs to 16 residues. CDR3 nucleotides: TGTGCCAGGAGTTACAGGGATACGAGGAGTGGCTATGGCTACACCTTC. Translated: CARSYRDTRSGYGYTF.

As concerns this clone: The germline gene is not matched at one end of the junction; a read error may be the cause. J is TRBJ2-5 and V is TRBV7-7, with no clear D. Per germline, CDR1 SSHAT and CDR2 FNYEAQ (reference sequence). The CDR3 loop spans 13 amino acids. In nucleotides, the CDR3 is TGTGCTAGCAGCCCCGTGGGCGTTGAGACCCAGTACTTC. Translating gives CASSPVGVETQYF.

This clone was counted only a few times. The chain couples TRBV10-1 to TRBJ2-1; the D gene is possibly TRBD1 (6 bases). This CDR3 spans 15 amino acids. The germline V gene encodes CDR1 WNHNN and CDR2 SYGVQD (reference sequence). Trimming pared 3 bases from V and 5 bases from J, leaving 14 bases between. In nucleotides, the CDR3 is TGCGCCAGCAGTGATGACAGGCGAATTGACAATGAGCAGTTCTTC. It is translated as CASSDDRRIDNEQFF.

This clone was picked up one time. The chain combines TRBV9 with TRBJ1-2; D unclear. Germline loops: CDR1 SGDLS, CDR2 YYNGEE. This CDR3 comprises 13 residues. Trimming took off 4 bases at V and 1 base at J, with 8 bases between the two ends. The CDR3 reads CASSSPGNYGYTF. Here the CDR3 DNA reads TGTGCCAGCAGCTCTCCGGGTAACTATGGCTACACCTTC.

Only one count was recorded for this clone. The V call is TRBV4-1, the J call TRBJ1-1; no clear D gene. Per the germline V gene, CDR1 is MGHRA and CDR2 is YSYEKL. V lost 0 bases, J lost 1 base, and 9 bases lay in between. The CDR3 runs 15 residues. The CDR3 bases are TGCGCCAGCAGCCAAGATGGGAGGGCGAACACTGAAGCTTTCTTT. Translating it yields CASSQDGRANTEAFF.

V usage is TRBV19 and J usage is TRBJ2-7, with 8 bases matching TRBD2. The CDR3 loop spans 12 amino acids. V lost 11 bases to trimming and J lost 4 bases; unmatched junction nucleotides: 7. The germline CDR1 and CDR2 sequences are LNHDA and SQIVND (reference sequence). The CDR3 loop is CAREGRGYEQYF. The CDR3, as DNA: TGTGCCCGGGAGGGCCGGGGGTACGAGCAGTACTTC. The entire variable domain, with the rest obtained from reference TRBV19 and TRBJ2-7, is as follows: DGGITQSPKYLFRKEGQNVTLSCEQNLNHDAMYWYRQDPGQGLRLIYYSQIVNDFQKGDIAEGYSVSREKKESFPLTVTSAQKNPTAFYLCAREGRGYEQYFGPGTRLTVT.

This chain connects TRBV27 to TRBJ2-2; 9 positions match TRBD2. The germline gives CDR1 MNHEY, CDR2 SMNVEV (reference sequence). Losses at the gene ends were 5 bases for V and 7 bases for J; bases not matched to a gene: 8. CDR3 length equals 15 residues. In DNA form, the CDR3 reads TGTGCCAGCAGTACTCTGGCGGGAGGGGACGGGGAGCTGTTTTTT. Its translation is CASSTLAGGDGELFF.

This clone was seen once. The CDR3 DNA follows: TGTGCCAGCAGTGGGGGGACTAGCGGGAGTTATTACAATGAGCAGTTCTTC. It is translated as CASSGGTSGSYYNEQFF. This chain links TRBV28 with TRBJ2-1; 14 bases fit TRBD2. With 5 bases clipped from V and 4 bases from J, the junction kept 7 bases outside the gene matches. This CDR3 comprises 17 residues. CDR1 is MDHEN, CDR2 SYDVKM, per germline.

V usage is TRBV7-2 and J usage is TRBJ2-1; TRBD2 matches at 8 bases. The CDR3 is made up of 15 amino acids. With V trimmed by 4 bases and J by 12 bases, 14 bases remained unmatched. The germline V gene encodes CDR1 SGHTA and CDR2 FQGNSA. The CDR3 DNA reads TGTGCCAGCAGCTCCGGACTAGCTATAAATCGGGGGCAGTTCTTC. It encodes CASSSGLAINRGQFF.